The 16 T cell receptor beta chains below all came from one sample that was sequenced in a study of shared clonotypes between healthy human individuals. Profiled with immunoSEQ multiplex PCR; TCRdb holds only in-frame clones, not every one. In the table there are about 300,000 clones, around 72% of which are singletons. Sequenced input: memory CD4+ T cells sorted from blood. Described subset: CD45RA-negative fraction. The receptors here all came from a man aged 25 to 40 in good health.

The CDR3 sequence: CASSPGHGYEQYF. The CDR3 DNA reads TGTGCCAGCAGTCCGGGACACGGCTACGAGCAGTACTTC. The rearrangement links TRBV6-5 to TRBJ2-7; possibly TRBD1 for D (6 bases). CDR1 MNHEY and CDR2 SVGAGI come from the germline V gene. This CDR3 is built from 13 residues. The V and J ends lost 5 bases and 3 bases respectively, with 11 bases between them.

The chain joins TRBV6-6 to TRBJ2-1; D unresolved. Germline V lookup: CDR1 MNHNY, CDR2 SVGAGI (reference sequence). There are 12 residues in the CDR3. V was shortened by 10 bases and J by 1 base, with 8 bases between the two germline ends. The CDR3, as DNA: TGTGCCACAGGACCTTCCTACAATGAGCAGTTCTTC. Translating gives CATGPSYNEQFF.

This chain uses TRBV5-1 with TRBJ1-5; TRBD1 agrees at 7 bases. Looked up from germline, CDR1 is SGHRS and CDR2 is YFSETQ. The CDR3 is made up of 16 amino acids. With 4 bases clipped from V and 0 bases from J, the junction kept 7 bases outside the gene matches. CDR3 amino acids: CASSLQGGDSNQPQHF. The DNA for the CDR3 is TGCGCCAGCAGCCTCCAAGGGGGCGATAGCAATCAGCCCCAGCATTTT.

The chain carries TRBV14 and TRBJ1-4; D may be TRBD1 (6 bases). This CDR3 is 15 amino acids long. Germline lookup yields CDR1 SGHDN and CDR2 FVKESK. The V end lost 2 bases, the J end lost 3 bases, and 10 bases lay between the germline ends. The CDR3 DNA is TGTGCCAGCAGCCAACAGGGGTTTGCTAATGAAAAACTGTTTTTT. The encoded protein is CASSQQGFANEKLFF.

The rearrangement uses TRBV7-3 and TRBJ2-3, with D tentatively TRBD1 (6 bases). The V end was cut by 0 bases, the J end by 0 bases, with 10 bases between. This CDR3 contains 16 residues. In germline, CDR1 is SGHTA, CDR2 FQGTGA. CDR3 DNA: TGTGCCAGCAGCTTAACTGGGGACATTAGCACAGATACGCAGTATTTT. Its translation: CASSLTGDISTDTQYF.

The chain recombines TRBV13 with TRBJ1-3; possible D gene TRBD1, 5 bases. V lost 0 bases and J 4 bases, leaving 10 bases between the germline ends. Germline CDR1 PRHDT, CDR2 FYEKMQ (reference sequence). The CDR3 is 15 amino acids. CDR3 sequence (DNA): TGTGCCAGCAGCTTAGGTTCAGGGAAGGGAAACACCATATATTTT. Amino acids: CASSLGSGKGNTIYF.

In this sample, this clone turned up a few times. The CDR3 loop reads CASSFTPLYEQYF. The CDR3 coding sequence is TGTGCCAGCAGCTTCACGCCACTCTACGAGCAGTACTTC. V and J are TRBV14 and TRBJ2-7; D ambiguous. The CDR3 length is 13 residues. V dropped 5 bases and J dropped 3 bases, with 11 bases sitting between them. CDR1 and CDR2 from the germline V gene are SGHDN and FVKESK. The whole variable domain, filled in from reference TRBV14 and TRBJ2-7, reads EAGVTQFPSHSVIEKGQTVTLRCDPISGHDNLYWYRRVMGKEIKFLLHFVKESKQDESGMPNNRFLAERTGGTYSTLKVQPAELEDSGVYFCASSFTPLYEQYFGPGTRLTVT.

This CDR3 is CASSSDRGRVSTEAFF. The CDR3 DNA reads as TGTGCCAGCAGTTCGGACAGGGGGCGAGTCTCCACTGAAGCTTTCTTT. The V call is TRBV27, the J call TRBJ1-1; TRBD1 matches 11 bases. The CDR3 is made up of 16 amino acids. Germline-derived CDR1 and CDR2 are MNHEY and SMNVEV (reference sequence). J was trimmed by 4 bases and V by 4 bases; bases with no gene match: 8.

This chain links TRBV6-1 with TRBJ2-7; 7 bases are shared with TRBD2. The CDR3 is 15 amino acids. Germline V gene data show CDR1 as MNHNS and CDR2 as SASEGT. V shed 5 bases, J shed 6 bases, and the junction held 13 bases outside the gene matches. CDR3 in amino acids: CASSNSWGTGGEQYF. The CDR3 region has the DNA TGTGCCAGCAGTAATTCTTGGGGGACGGGGGGCGAGCAGTACTTC.

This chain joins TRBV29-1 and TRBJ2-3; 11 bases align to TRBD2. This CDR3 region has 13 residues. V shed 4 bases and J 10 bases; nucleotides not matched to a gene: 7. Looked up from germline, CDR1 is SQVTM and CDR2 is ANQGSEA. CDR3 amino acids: CSVVTSGTIAQYF. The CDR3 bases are TGCAGCGTTGTGACTAGCGGGACAATAGCGCAGTATTTT.

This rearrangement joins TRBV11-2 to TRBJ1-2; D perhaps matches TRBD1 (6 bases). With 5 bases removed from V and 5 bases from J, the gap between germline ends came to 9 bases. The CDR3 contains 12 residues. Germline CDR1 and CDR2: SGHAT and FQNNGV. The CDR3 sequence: CASSTGIYGYTF. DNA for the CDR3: TGTGCCAGCAGCACAGGGATTTATGGCTACACCTTC.

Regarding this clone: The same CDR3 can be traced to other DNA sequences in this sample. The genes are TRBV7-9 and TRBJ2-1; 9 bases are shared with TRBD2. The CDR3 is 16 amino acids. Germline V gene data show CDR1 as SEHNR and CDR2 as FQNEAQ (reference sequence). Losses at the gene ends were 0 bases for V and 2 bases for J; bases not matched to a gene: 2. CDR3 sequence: CASSLALAGTYNEQFF. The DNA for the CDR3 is TGTGCCAGCAGCTTAGCCCTAGCGGGGACCTACAATGAGCAGTTCTTC. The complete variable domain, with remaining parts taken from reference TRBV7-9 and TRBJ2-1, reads DTGVSQNPRHKITKRGQNVTFRCDPISEHNRLYWYRQTLGQGPEFLTYFQNEAQLEKSRLLSDRFSAERPKGSFSTLEIQRTEQGDSAMYLCASSLALAGTYNEQFFGPGTRLTVL.

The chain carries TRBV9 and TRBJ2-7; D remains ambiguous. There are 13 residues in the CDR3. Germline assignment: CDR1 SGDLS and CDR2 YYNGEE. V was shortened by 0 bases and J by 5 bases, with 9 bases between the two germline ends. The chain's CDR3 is CASSVGGFDEQYF. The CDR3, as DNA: TGTGCCAGCAGCGTAGGGGGTTTTGACGAGCAGTACTTC.

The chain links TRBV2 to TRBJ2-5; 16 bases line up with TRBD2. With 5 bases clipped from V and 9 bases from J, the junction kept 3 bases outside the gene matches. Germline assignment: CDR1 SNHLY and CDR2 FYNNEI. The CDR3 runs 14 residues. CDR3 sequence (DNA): TGTGCCAGCAGTATCGGGACTAGCGGGAGGGCCCAGTACTTC. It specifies CASSIGTSGRAQYF. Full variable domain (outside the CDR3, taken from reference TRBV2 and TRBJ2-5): EPEVTQTPSHQVTQMGQEVILRCVPISNHLYFYWYRQILGQKVEFLVSFYNNEISEKSEIFDDQFSVERPDGSNFTLKIRSTKLEDSAMYFCASSIGTSGRAQYFGPGTRLLVL.

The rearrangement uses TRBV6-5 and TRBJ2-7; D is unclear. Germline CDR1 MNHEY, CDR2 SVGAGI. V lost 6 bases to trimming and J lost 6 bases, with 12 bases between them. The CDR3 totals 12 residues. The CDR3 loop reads CASRDGPGEQYF. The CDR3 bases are TGTGCCAGCAGGGATGGCCCCGGCGAGCAGTACTTC.

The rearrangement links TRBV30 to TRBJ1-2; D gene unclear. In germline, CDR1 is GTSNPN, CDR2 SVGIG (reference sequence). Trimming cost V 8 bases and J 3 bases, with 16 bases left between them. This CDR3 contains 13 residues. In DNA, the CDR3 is TGTGCCAGTACGGAACAGCTCTACTATGGCTACACCTTC. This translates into CASTEQLYYGYTF.